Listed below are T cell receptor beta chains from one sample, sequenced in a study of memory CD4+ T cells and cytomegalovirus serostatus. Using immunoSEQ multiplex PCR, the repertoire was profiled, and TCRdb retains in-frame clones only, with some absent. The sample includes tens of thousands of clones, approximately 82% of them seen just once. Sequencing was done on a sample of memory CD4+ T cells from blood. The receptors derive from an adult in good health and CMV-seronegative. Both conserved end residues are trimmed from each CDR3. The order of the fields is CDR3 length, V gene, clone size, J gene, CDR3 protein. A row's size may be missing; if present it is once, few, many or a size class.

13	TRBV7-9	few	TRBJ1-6	ASSSPGQGVSPLH
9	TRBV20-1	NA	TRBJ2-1	SVAGGLEQF
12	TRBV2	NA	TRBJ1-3	ASSVKGSGNTIY
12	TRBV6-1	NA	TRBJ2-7	ASSEALRDYEQY
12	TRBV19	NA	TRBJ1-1	ASSILPVGTEAF
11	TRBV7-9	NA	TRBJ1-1	ASSLGGSTEAF
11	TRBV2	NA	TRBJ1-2	ARLTGPNYGYT
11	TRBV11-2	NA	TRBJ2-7	ASSSLNSYEQY
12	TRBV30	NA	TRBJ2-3	AGSSGGITDTQY
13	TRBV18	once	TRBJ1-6	ASSLVRDSDSPLH
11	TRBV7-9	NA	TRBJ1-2	ASSREGEGGYT